The clone carrying this TCR beta chain was seen repeatedly, ten times or more. Its antigen remains unknown. This sample was included in a study of CD8+CD57+ T cells in acquired aplastic anemia. Whole-study findings and limits: Between patients and controls, roughly 29 CD8+ CDR3 sequences were found in common.

TCR beta VDJ and CDR3 profiling used genomic DNA as template. MiXCR, applied by TCRdb to the reads, yields one record per CDR3 protein. The sample has about 190,000 distinct CDR3 sequences; less than 65% are singletons. The germline CDR1 and CDR2 sequences are PRHDT and FYEKMQ (reference sequence). V was clipped by 1 base and J by 1 base, with 10 bases between them. The CDR3 is 15 amino acids. This clonotype was obtained from a human donor in good health, serving as a control. The specimen sequenced was sorted CD4+, CD8+, or CD8+CD57+ T cells (not recorded which) from PBMCs. J is TRBJ1-1 and V is TRBV13, with D possibly TRBD1 on 6 matching bases. The CDR3 region has the DNA TGTGCCAGCAGCTTAGAGGGGGGGAGGAACACTGAAGCTTTCTTT. Protein product: CASSLEGGRNTEAFF.